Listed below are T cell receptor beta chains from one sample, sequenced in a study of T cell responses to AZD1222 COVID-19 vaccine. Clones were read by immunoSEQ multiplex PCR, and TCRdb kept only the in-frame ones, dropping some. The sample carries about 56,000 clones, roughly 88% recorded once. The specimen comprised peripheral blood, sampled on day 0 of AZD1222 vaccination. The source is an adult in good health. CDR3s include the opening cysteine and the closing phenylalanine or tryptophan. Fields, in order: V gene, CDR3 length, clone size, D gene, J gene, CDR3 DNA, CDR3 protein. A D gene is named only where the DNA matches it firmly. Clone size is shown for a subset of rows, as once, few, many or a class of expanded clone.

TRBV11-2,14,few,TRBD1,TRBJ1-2,TGTGCCAGCAGCCTCGGACAGGAGGGGTATGGCTACACCTTC,CASSLGQEGYGYTF
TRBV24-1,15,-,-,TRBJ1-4,TGTGCCACCAGTGACGGGTCGGCGGCTAATGAAAAACTGTTTTTT,CATSDGSAANEKLFF
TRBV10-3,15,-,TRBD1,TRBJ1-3,TGTGCCATCAGGACCAGACAGGGAACGGCAAACACCATATATTTT,CAIRTRQGTANTIYF
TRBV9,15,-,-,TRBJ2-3,TGTGCCAGCAGCGTAGTGACGGGGGCCACAGATACGCAGTATTTT,CASSVVTGATDTQYF
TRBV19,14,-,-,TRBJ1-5,TGTGCCAGTAGTATAGGCCTTCGGGATCAGCCCCAGCATTTT,CASSIGLRDQPQHF
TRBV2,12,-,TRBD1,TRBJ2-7,TGTGCCAGCGAGACAGGGTCTGACGAGCAGTACTTC,CASETGSDEQYF
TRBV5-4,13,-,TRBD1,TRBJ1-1,TGTGCCAGCAGCCGACAGGGAGTTACTGAAGCTTTCTTT,CASSRQGVTEAFF
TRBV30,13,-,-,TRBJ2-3,TGTGCCTGGAGTGCCCTGGGAAGGAACAACCAGTATTTT,CAWSALGRNNQYF
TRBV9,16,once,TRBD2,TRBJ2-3,TGTGCCAGCAGCGTAGGGCTAGCGGGGGACACAGATACGCAGTATTTT,CASSVGLAGDTDTQYF
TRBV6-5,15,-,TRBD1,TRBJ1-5,TGTGCCAGCAGGTCGACAGGGTACGGCAATCAGCCCCAGCATTTT,CASRSTGYGNQPQHF
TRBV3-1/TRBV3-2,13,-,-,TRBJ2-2,TGTGCCAGCAGCCAAGCTGATGACGGGGAGCTGTTTTTT,CASSQADDGELFF
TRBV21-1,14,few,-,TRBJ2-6,TGTGCCAGCAGCAAAACCAGGGGGGCCAACGTCCTGACTTTC,CASSKTRGANVLTF
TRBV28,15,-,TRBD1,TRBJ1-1,TGTGCCAGCAAACTGGACAGGTCCGCAGGGGCTGAAGCTTTCTTT,CASKLDRSAGAEAFF
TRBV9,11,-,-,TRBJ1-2,TGTGCCAGCAGCGGCGCCCTCGGCTACACCTTC,CASSGALGYTF
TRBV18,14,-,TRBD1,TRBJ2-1,TGTGCCAGCTCACCCTCCAGGGGGAATGATGAGCAGTTCTTC,CASSPSRGNDEQFF
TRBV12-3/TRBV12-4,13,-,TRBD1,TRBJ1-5,TGTGCCAGCAGTCCCAGGGGGCATCAGCCCCAGCATTTT,CASSPRGHQPQHF
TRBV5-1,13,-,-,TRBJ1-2,TGCGCCAGCAGTCCGGCAGGGTCAAATGGCTACACCTTC,CASSPAGSNGYTF
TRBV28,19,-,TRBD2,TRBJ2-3,TGTGCCAGCAGTAGTACCGGGACTAGCGGGGGGTTTGGCACAGATACGCAGTATTTT,CASSSTGTSGGFGTDTQYF
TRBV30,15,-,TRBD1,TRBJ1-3,TGTGCCTGGAACCGGGAACAGGGGCGTGGAAACACCATATATTTT,CAWNREQGRGNTIYF
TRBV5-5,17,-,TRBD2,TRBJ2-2,TGTGCCAGCAGCTTGTCGGGACTAGCTGCGAACACCGGGGAGCTGTTTTTT,CASSLSGLAANTGELFF
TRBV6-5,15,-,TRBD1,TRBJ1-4,TGTGCCAGCAGTCTGGATTGGACAGGGGGCGAAAAACTGTTTTTT,CASSLDWTGGEKLFF
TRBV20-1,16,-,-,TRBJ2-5,TGCAGTGCTAGTGTGATAAGTCCCCTAACACAAGAGACCCAGTACTTC,CSASVISPLTQETQYF
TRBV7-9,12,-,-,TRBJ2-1,TGTGCCAGCAGCCCTTCCTACAATGAGCAGTTCTTC,CASSPSYNEQFF
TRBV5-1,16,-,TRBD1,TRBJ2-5,TGCGCCAGCAGCCTAACCGGGACAGGGGCACAAGAGACCCAGTACTTC,CASSLTGTGAQETQYF
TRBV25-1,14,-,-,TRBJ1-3,TGTGCCAGCAGTGGCCCGGCTCCATGGAACACCATATATTTT,CASSGPAPWNTIYF
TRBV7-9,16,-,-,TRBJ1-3,TGTGCCAGCAGCTTAGCAGGCCAAGCTACTGGAAACACCATATATTTT,CASSLAGQATGNTIYF
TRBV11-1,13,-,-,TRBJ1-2,TGTGCCAGCAGCGTAGGGAGCGGATATGGCTACACCTTC,CASSVGSGYGYTF
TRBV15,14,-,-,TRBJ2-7,TGTGCCACCAGCAGAGATCTTAATCAACTAGAGCAGTACTTC,CATSRDLNQLEQYF
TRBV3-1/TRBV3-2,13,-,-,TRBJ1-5,TGTGCCAGCAGCGACTCCGGGGGTCAGCCCCAGCATTTT,CASSDSGGQPQHF
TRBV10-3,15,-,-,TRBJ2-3,TGTGCCTCGGCGACCTCCGCCGGCGGCACAGATACGCAGTATTTT,CASATSAGGTDTQYF
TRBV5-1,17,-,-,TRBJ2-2,TGCGCCAGCAGCTCCCGTATAACAGGCCCTTACACCGGGGAGCTGTTTTTT,CASSSRITGPYTGELFF
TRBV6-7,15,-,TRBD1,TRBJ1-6,TGTGCCAGCAGTTGGTCCCGGGACAGAAATTCACCCCTCCACTTT,CASSWSRDRNSPLHF
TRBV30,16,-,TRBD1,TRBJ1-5,TGTGCCTGGAGAAAGGGGACAGGGGGCCCATACTCGCCCCAGCATTTT,CAWRKGTGGPYSPQHF
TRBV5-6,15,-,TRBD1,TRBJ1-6,TGTGCCAGCAGCTTGTTGGGACAGGGACTATCACCCCTCCACTTT,CASSLLGQGLSPLHF
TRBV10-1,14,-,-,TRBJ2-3,TGCGCCAGCAGTGAGGGCAGGGATACAGATACGCAGTATTTT,CASSEGRDTDTQYF
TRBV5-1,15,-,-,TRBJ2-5,TGCGCCAGCAGCTTAGGTATCGAGGGTGGAGAGACCCAGTACTTC,CASSLGIEGGETQYF
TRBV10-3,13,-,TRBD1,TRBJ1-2,TGTGCCATCAGGGCACAGGGGCTCTATGGCTACACCTTC,CAIRAQGLYGYTF
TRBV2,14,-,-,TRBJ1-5,TGTGCCAGCACGGGAGTCCAGTCGGATCAGCCCCAGCATTTT,CASTGVQSDQPQHF
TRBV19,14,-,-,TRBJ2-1,TGTGCCAGTAAGGGGCGGGGGCCCGTAAATGAGCAGTTCTTC,CASKGRGPVNEQFF
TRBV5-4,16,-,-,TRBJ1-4,TGTGCCAGCAGCTTGGCGGCCGGGGCCCCGGGGGAAAAACTGTTTTTT,CASSLAAGAPGEKLFF
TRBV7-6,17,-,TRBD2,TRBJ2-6,TGTGCCAGCAGCCTTGTAGCGGGGGGGCTGGGGGCCAACGTCCTGACTTTC,CASSLVAGGLGANVLTF